This is a list of T cell receptor beta chains from one sample in a study of follicular helper T cells after annual influenza vaccination. TCRdb's copy holds only in-frame clones and misses some; the assay was immunoSEQ multiplex PCR. The table lists about 14,000 clones, just under 80% of them singletons. Sequences were derived from CXCR5- memory CD4+ T cells sorted from blood, sampled on the day of influenza vaccination. These TCRs come from an adult who received the influenza vaccine. The CDR3 runs from the conserved cysteine through the conserved F or W. The D gene is left open where the match is weak. Expanded clones get a size class; other rows say once, few or many, or leave the size out.

D: NA
V: TRBV18
J: TRBJ2-1
size: NA
CDR3: CASSPIEVSTYNEQFF
DNA: TGTGCCAGCTCACCAATTGAGGTGTCCACCTACAATGAGCAGTTCTTC

D: TRBD1
V: TRBV30
J: TRBJ2-7
size: NA
CDR3: CAWSPIPGTGGLGSYEQYF
DNA: TGTGCCTGGAGTCCGATCCCCGGGACAGGGGGCTTAGGGTCCTACGAGCAGTACTTC

D: NA
V: TRBV27
J: TRBJ2-3
size: NA
CDR3: CASSLGAVTDTQYF
DNA: TGTGCCAGCAGTTTAGGTGCGGTCACAGATACGCAGTATTTT

D: NA
V: TRBV7-9
J: TRBJ1-4
size: NA
CDR3: CASSGGDATNEKLFF
DNA: TGTGCCAGCAGCGGAGGAGATGCAACTAATGAAAAACTGTTTTTT

D: NA
V: TRBV7-2
J: TRBJ2-7
size: NA
CDR3: CASSPRRKGFEPTYEQYF
DNA: TGTGCCAGCAGCCCGCGCCGTAAGGGGTTCGAACCCACCTACGAGCAGTACTTC

D: TRBD1
V: TRBV27
J: TRBJ1-6
size: few
CDR3: CASSSRQGVSPLHF
DNA: TGTGCCAGCAGTTCCCGACAGGGGGTGTCACCCCTCCACTTT

D: NA
V: TRBV7-6
J: TRBJ2-1
size: NA
CDR3: CASSRRPGLPSNEQFF
DNA: TGTGCCAGCAGCCGACGTCCGGGACTCCCCTCCAATGAGCAGTTCTTC

D: NA
V: TRBV19
J: TRBJ1-4
size: NA
CDR3: CASSIDATQELGEKLFF
DNA: TGTGCCAGTAGTATAGATGCGACCCAAGAACTCGGTGAAAAACTGTTTTTT

D: TRBD1
V: TRBV18
J: TRBJ2-7
size: few
CDR3: CASSHDRDYEQYF
DNA: TGTGCCAGCTCACATGACAGGGATTACGAGCAGTACTTC

D: NA
V: TRBV10-1
J: TRBJ1-5
size: NA
CDR3: CASSEPPGSGQQPQHF
DNA: TGCGCCAGCAGTGAACCCCCAGGGTCGGGGCAACAGCCCCAGCATTTT

D: TRBD1
V: TRBV7-9
J: TRBJ1-3
size: NA
CDR3: CASSLAGQVGNTIYF
DNA: TGTGCCAGCAGCTTAGCCGGACAGGTTGGAAACACCATATATTTT

D: TRBD1
V: TRBV9
J: TRBJ2-7
size: NA
CDR3: CASSAGTGGTYEQYF
DNA: TGTGCCAGCAGCGCCGGGACAGGGGGCACCTACGAGCAGTACTTC

D: NA
V: TRBV4-3
J: TRBJ1-3
size: NA
CDR3: CASSLGLSGNTIYF
DNA: TGCGCCAGCAGTCTCGGACTCTCTGGAAACACCATATATTTT

D: TRBD1
V: TRBV6-6
J: TRBJ2-6
size: NA
CDR3: CASDRAPSGANVLTF
DNA: TGTGCCAGCGACAGGGCCCCCTCTGGGGCCAACGTCCTGACTTTC

D: TRBD1
V: TRBV19
J: TRBJ1-1
size: NA
CDR3: CASIARDRGWTEAFF
DNA: TGTGCCAGTATCGCCCGGGACAGGGGGTGGACTGAAGCTTTCTTT

D: NA
V: TRBV20-1
J: TRBJ1-2
size: NA
CDR3: CSASHDYGYTF
DNA: TGCAGTGCTAGCCACGACTATGGCTACACCTTC

D: NA
V: TRBV28
J: TRBJ1-4
size: NA
CDR3: CASRGKEFEKLFF
DNA: TGTGCCAGCAGGGGCAAAGAGTTTGAAAAACTGTTTTTT

D: NA
V: TRBV28
J: TRBJ1-5
size: NA
CDR3: CASSFGRARGQPQHF
DNA: TGTGCCAGCAGTTTTGGCAGGGCGCGGGGTCAGCCCCAGCATTTT

D: TRBD1
V: TRBV7-2
J: TRBJ1-1
size: few
CDR3: CASSLQGTNTEAFF
DNA: TGTGCCAGCAGCCTACAGGGGACGAACACTGAAGCTTTCTTT

D: NA
V: TRBV30
J: TRBJ2-7
size: NA
CDR3: CAWSTDYEQYF
DNA: TGTGCCTGGTCCACAGACTACGAGCAGTACTTC

D: NA
V: TRBV5-4
J: TRBJ2-6
size: once
CDR3: CASSASGSRIFSGANVLTF
DNA: TGTGCCAGCAGCGCCAGCGGCTCCAGGATTTTCTCTGGGGCCAACGTCCTGACTTTC

D: NA
V: TRBV19
J: TRBJ1-2
size: few
CDR3: CASSIASSPGSRYTF
DNA: TGTGCCAGTAGTATAGCGTCGTCGCCAGGGTCACGCTACACCTTC

D: NA
V: TRBV28
J: TRBJ1-3
size: NA
CDR3: CASSALEAGGNTIYF
DNA: TGTGCCAGCAGTGCACTTGAGGCGGGGGGAAACACCATATATTTT

D: TRBD1
V: TRBV5-1
J: TRBJ2-3
size: NA
CDR3: CASRVRPGGLTDTQYF
DNA: TGCGCCAGCAGGGTTAGGCCAGGGGGCCTCACAGATACGCAGTATTTT

D: TRBD1
V: TRBV5-6
J: TRBJ2-1
size: NA
CDR3: CASSLSGDRGSYNEQFF
DNA: TGTGCCAGCAGCCTATCGGGGGACAGGGGGTCCTACAATGAGCAGTTCTTC

D: NA
V: TRBV5-1
J: TRBJ2-1
size: once
CDR3: CASSLPVGEQFF
DNA: TGCGCCAGCAGCTTGCCGGTGGGTGAGCAGTTCTTC

D: NA
V: TRBV7-9
J: TRBJ1-2
size: NA
CDR3: CASSATPHHGKTYGYTF
DNA: TGTGCCAGCAGCGCCACGCCACACCATGGAAAGACCTATGGCTACACCTTC

D: NA
V: TRBV2
J: TRBJ2-3
size: NA
CDR3: CASNVENTDTQYF
DNA: TGTGCCAGCAATGTGGAAAACACAGATACGCAGTATTTT